The entry below gives a single TCR beta chain sequence along with its context. This clonotype was seen many times. Its antigen has not been determined. No base quality values were provided; no much bigger clone lies one nucleotide off. The data derive from a study of CD8 T cells in ankylosing spondylitis (dated by TCRdb to the late 2010s). Looking at the study overall: The study set out to find disease-linked TCR variants by profiling T cell receptor beta repertoires in ankylosing spondylitis patients and healthy donors. Peripheral blood was sampled, and synovial fluid was additionally collected from ankylosing spondylitis patients. The whole study cohort included 90 to 120 healthy donors and over 20 ankylosing spondylitis patients. Overall study outcomes, separate from this receptor: According to the report, matched synovial fluid samples from ankylosing spondylitis patients were significantly enriched for the disease-linked clones. In peripheral blood, the disease-linked clones were found at relatively low frequencies and had a CD8+ phenotype. Some of the motif variants had been reported before in the synovial fluid and blood of reactive arthritis patients, a finding that suggests common disease-initiation mechanisms. Blood from ankylosing spondylitis patients appeared to be characterized by a TCR beta motif composed of 7 to 9 highly homologous amino acid variants.

Sequencer: Illumina HiSeq 2500. Quantitative 5'-RACE with molecular barcodes was used to prepare TCR beta libraries. Concerning the study's data processing: A new computational method based on a probabilistic model of VDJ rearrangement was used to identify disease-linked TCR variants. TCRdb passed the public sequencing reads through fastp at Q25 and MiXCR, retaining productive beta sequences. For every CDR3 protein sequence, its rows merge into one entry that carries the most common genes and DNA. The V and J calls and clone size come from TCRdb's table, not from the authors' own analysis. In this sample the table shows around 130,000 distinct CDR3 sequences, around 7% of which occur a single time. Clones ranked in the top ten supply less than 15% of the sample. For CDR1 and CDR2, the germline V gene lists MGHRA and YSYEKL. For this chain, trimming is 7 bases at the V end and 4 bases at the J end, and the number of junction bases without a gene match is 7. The CDR3 spans 13 residues, from the cysteine through the phenylalanine. The read is trimmed to its CDR3 DNA, 39 bases read in frame from base 1.

Sequenced: blood, either unsorted or a sorted T cell fraction (not recorded which). The chain uses TRBV4-1 and TRBJ2-7; 7 bases in between match TRBD1. The receptor's source is a male donor with ankylosing spondylitis or in good health (not recorded which). The DNA sequence is TGCGCCAGCAAAAACACAGGGGATTACGAGCAGTACTTC. Translated, it reads CASKNTGDYEQYF.